This TCR beta chain was recovered during a study of OX40 agonist ivuxolimab in advanced cancers. Overall study context: The patients' treatment was ivuxolimab, an agonistic anti-OX40 (CD134) antibody. Patient treatment consisted of intravenous ivuxolimab administration every 2 weeks at 0.01 to 10 mg/kg.

CDR1 KGHSH and CDR2 LQKENI come from the germline V gene. The length of the CDR3 is 14 residues. The V end was cut by 8 bases, the J end by 6 bases, with 17 bases between. Comments on this clone: The antigen is undetermined.

Sequencing used immunoSEQ multiplex PCR; TCRdb keeps in-frame clones, though not all of them. The data hold 80,000 or so clones, with approximately 90% observed a single time. Study-wide results and caveats: CD8+ T cells showed, on average, more clonal expansion than CD4+ cells. Clones of CD4+ and CD8+ blood T cells grew by week 6 at doses of 0.1 to 3.0 mg/kg.

Sequenced here: CD4+ or CD8+ T cells sorted from blood, sampled in a trial of the OX40 agonist ivuxolimab. The chain is built from TRBV18 and TRBJ2-1; the D gene could be TRBD1 or TRBD2 (6 bases each). This receptor was identified in an adult with an advanced solid tumor such as melanoma, head and neck, liver or kidney cancer. The CDR3 DNA reads as TGTGCCAGCCGCCCCCCGGGGGCGTCCAATGAGCAGTTCTTC. This encodes CASRPPGASNEQFF. Using reference TRBV18 and TRBJ2-1 for the parts outside the CDR3, the full variable domain is NAGVMQNPRHLVRRRGQEARLRCSPMKGHSHVYWYRQLPEEGLKFMVYLQKENIIDESGMPKERFSAEFPKEGPSILRIQQVVRGDSAAYFCASRPPGASNEQFFGPGTRLTVL.